Presented here are 14 T cell receptor beta chains from one specimen sequenced in a study of blood T cell repertoires in COVID-19. Using immunoSEQ multiplex PCR, the repertoire was profiled, and TCRdb retains in-frame clones only, with some absent. The sample holds around 180,000 clones, 88% seen once. Sequencing used peripheral blood. These receptors were collected from a human donor in a cohort sampled during active COVID-19.

This chain joins TRBV7-6 and TRBJ2-6; D perhaps matches TRBD2 (5 bases). The CDR3 runs 18 residues. The V gene lost 4 bases and the J gene lost 0 bases, with 16 bases spanning the gap. Germline V CDR1 and CDR2: SGHVS, FNYEAQ. Here the CDR3 reads CASSYSREGNSGANVLTF. The CDR3 bases are TGTGCCAGCAGCTATAGTAGAGAGGGAAACTCTGGGGCCAACGTCCTGACTTTC.

This chain joins TRBV19 and TRBJ2-7, with D perhaps matching TRBD1 (6 bases). This CDR3 is 15 amino acids long. Trimming pared 4 bases from V and 0 bases from J, leaving 13 bases between. Looked up from germline, CDR1 is LNHDA and CDR2 is SQIVND (reference sequence). The CDR3 sequence: CASSTSGVYSYEQYF. The CDR3 coding sequence is TGTGCCAGTAGTACCTCAGGGGTCTACTCCTACGAGCAGTACTTC.

Points on this clone: The same CDR3 also results from other DNA sequences found in this sample. The J gene is TRBJ1-6, the V gene TRBV5-1, with TRBD1 matching 11 bases. The CDR3 runs 15 residues. V was pared by 1 base and J by 9 bases, with 3 bases of the junction left unmatched. In germline, CDR1 is SGHRS, CDR2 YFSETQ. CDR3 nucleotides: TGCGCCAGCAGCTTGAAGGGACAGGGGGGTTCACCCCTCCACTTT. This translates into CASSLKGQGGSPLHF.

V is TRBV3-1 (or the pseudogene TRBV3-2) and J is TRBJ1-5, with a tentative D call TRBD1 (6 bases). Germline V lookup: CDR1 LGHDT, CDR2 YNNKEL (reference sequence). The CDR3 contains 14 residues. Trimming removed 6 bases at V and 4 bases at J, with 13 bases between. Written as DNA, the CDR3 is TGTGCCAGCAGTTTTGGACAGCGGAATCAGCCCCAGCATTTT. Translating gives CASSFGQRNQPQHF.

This clone was seen a handful of times. This rearrangement joins TRBV5-8 to TRBJ2-3, with TRBD2 matching over 10 bases. V was clipped by 0 bases and J by 2 bases; unmatched bases: 6. Germline V gives CDR1 SGHTS, CDR2 YDEGEE. CDR3 size: 17 residues. The CDR3: CASSLALSGGLTDTQYF. The CDR3 DNA is TGTGCCAGCAGCTTGGCCCTTAGCGGGGGGCTCACAGATACGCAGTATTTT.

The chain links TRBV9 to TRBJ1-2; 9 bases are a match to TRBD1. CDR3 length: 15 residues. Germline V gene lookup returns CDR1 SGDLS and CDR2 YYNGEE. The junction had 6 bases not matched to a gene; V was cut back by 3 bases and J by 3 bases. CDR3 bases: TGTGCCAGCAGCGCCGGGACAGGGAAAGACTATGGCTACACCTTC. As protein: CASSAGTGKDYGYTF.

The chain employs TRBV9 and TRBJ2-1; maybe TRBD1 (6 bases). Trimming removed 4 bases at V and 6 bases at J, with 17 bases between. CDR3 length: 15 residues. Germline-derived CDR1 and CDR2 are SGDLS and YYNGEE. The CDR3 spells CASSKDSWGFNEQFF. CDR3 coding DNA: TGTGCCAGCAGCAAGGACAGCTGGGGCTTCAATGAGCAGTTCTTC.

This chain uses TRBV6-2 or TRBV6-3 with TRBJ1-1, with 9 positions matching TRBD1. Per germline, CDR1 MNHEY and CDR2 SVGEGT. V trimming: 6 bases; J trimming: 0 bases; junction bases outside the gene matches: 5. This CDR3 is built from 15 residues. The CDR3 loop is CASSRDRALNTEAFF. CDR3 in DNA: TGTGCCAGCAGCCGGGACAGGGCTTTGAACACTGAAGCTTTCTTT.

This clone was detected only once. The V and J genes are TRBV30 and TRBJ1-1; D is ambiguous. CDR1 and CDR2 from the germline V gene are GTSNPN and SVGIG (reference sequence). This CDR3 spans 14 amino acids. With 0 bases removed from V and 11 bases from J, the gap between germline ends came to 19 bases. Here the CDR3 reads CAWSVRGGLVGAFF. The CDR3 DNA reads as TGTGCCTGGAGTGTACGAGGAGGGTTGGTAGGGGCTTTCTTT.

The J gene is TRBJ1-5, the V gene TRBV6-2 or TRBV6-3, with D possibly being TRBD1 (5 bases). The germline V gene has CDR1 MNHEY and CDR2 SVGEGT. Trimming pared 2 bases from V and 0 bases from J, leaving 11 bases between. The CDR3 covers 16 residues. The DNA of the CDR3 is TGTGCCAGCAGTTACCGGCAGACAGATAGCAATCAGCCCCAGCATTTT. It yields the protein CASSYRQTDSNQPQHF.

The chain carries TRBV21-1 and TRBJ2-7; TRBD1 is the table's D call and was not checked against the DNA. TRBV21-1 is an annotated pseudogene. The CDR3 consists of 17 residues. CDR3 bases: TGTGCCAGCAGCACAAGAGGGGACAGCAGCTCCCTGGACGAGCAGTACTTC. It codes for CASSTRGDSSSLDEQYF.

The CDR3, as DNA: TGTGCCAGTAGCAACTCGGGGGTTCACTATGGCTACACCTTC. This translates into CASSNSGVHYGYTF. The gene calls are TRBV19 and TRBJ1-2; a weak D match, TRBD1 (5 bases). This CDR3 region has 14 residues. Between the trimmed V and J ends, which lost 6 bases and 3 bases, there was a span of 14 bases. Per the germline V gene, CDR1 is LNHDA and CDR2 is SQIVND (reference sequence). The full variable domain, its missing parts supplied by reference TRBV19 and TRBJ1-2, is DGGITQSPKYLFRKEGQNVTLSCEQNLNHDAMYWYRQDPGQGLRLIYYSQIVNDFQKGDIAEGYSVSREKKESFPLTVTSAQKNPTAFYLCASSNSGVHYGYTFGSGTRLTVV.

This rearrangement joins TRBV9 to TRBJ2-3, with D unclear. There are 16 residues in the CDR3. Trimming stripped 3 bases from V and 4 bases from J, with 18 bases between. Germline V lookup: CDR1 SGDLS, CDR2 YYNGEE. The CDR3 DNA reads as TGTGCCAGCAGCGCCCGGCCCCTAGGCGGCGCAGATACGCAGTATTTT. Translating it yields CASSARPLGGADTQYF.

V gene TRBV5-6 combines with J gene TRBJ1-2; tentative D call: TRBD1 (6 bases). CDR1 is SGHDT and CDR2 is YYEEEE in the germline V gene. Trimming took 3 bases from V and 7 from J, leaving 16 bases between them. There are 14 residues in the CDR3. The CDR3 DNA is TGTGCCAGCAGCTCCCTAGGGGGGGCGCGTGGCTACACCTTC. Its translation: CASSSLGGARGYTF.